The 14 T cell receptor beta chains below all came from one sample that was sequenced in a study of cytomegalovirus exposure and HLA in healthy donors. Sequencing used immunoSEQ multiplex PCR; TCRdb keeps in-frame clones, though not all of them. The sample consists of approximately 210,000 clones, approximately 85% of them appearing once. Sequencing input: PBMCs. Receptors were obtained from a woman between 18 and 29 years old in good health and CMV-seronegative.

V and J are TRBV5-1 and TRBJ2-1; the match to TRBD2 covers 9 bases. Germline assignment: CDR1 SGHRS and CDR2 YFSETQ. Trimming took 2 bases from V and 0 from J; bases not matched to a gene: 3. This CDR3 is 16 amino acids long. In nucleotides, the CDR3 is TGCGCCAGCAGCTTCCATAGCGGGAGCTCCTACAATGAGCAGTTCTTC. Amino acids: CASSFHSGSSYNEQFF.

The J gene is TRBJ2-5, the V gene TRBV6-1, with D uncertain. V was shortened by 3 bases and J by 5 bases, with 13 bases between the two germline ends. The CDR3 runs 14 residues. CDR1 is MNHNS and CDR2 is SASEGT in the germline V gene. DNA for the CDR3: TGTGCCAGCAGTGATCCAACTCCCGGGGAGACCCAGTACTTC. Translation gives CASSDPTPGETQYF.

The chain couples TRBV5-1 to TRBJ2-7; 8 bases line up with TRBD1. Germline values: CDR1 SGHRS, CDR2 YFSETQ. V trimming: 2 bases; J trimming: 7 bases; junction bases outside the gene matches: 5. This CDR3 comprises 13 residues. This CDR3 is CASSFQGAEEQYF. Here the CDR3 DNA reads TGCGCCAGCAGCTTCCAGGGGGCTGAAGAGCAGTACTTC.

This clone appeared a single time. The chain links TRBV5-1 to TRBJ2-1; D not certain. Per germline, CDR1 SGHRS and CDR2 YFSETQ. The CDR3 sequence is 13 residues long. V dropped 6 bases and J dropped 2 bases, with 9 bases sitting between them. CDR3 in amino acids: CASNMYPYNEQFF. For the CDR3, the DNA is TGCGCCAGCAACATGTATCCCTACAATGAGCAGTTCTTC.

The V gene is TRBV5-1, the J gene TRBJ2-7; 11 positions agree with TRBD2. Per the germline V gene, CDR1 is SGHRS and CDR2 is YFSETQ. This CDR3 has 15 amino acids. V lost 4 bases to trimming and J lost 9 bases; unmatched junction nucleotides: 12. The CDR3 region has the DNA TGCGCCAGCAGCCCAATTACTAGCGGGGGAGATCGGCAGTACTTC. Encoded protein: CASSPITSGGDRQYF.

The chain joins TRBV6-1 to TRBJ2-1; a weak D match, TRBD2 (6 bases). The CDR3 consists of 15 residues. CDR1 MNHNS and CDR2 SASEGT come from the germline V gene. The V and J ends lost 2 bases and 3 bases respectively, with 11 bases between them. The CDR3 DNA follows: TGTGCCAGCAGTGAAACGGGGGAGAGCTACAATGAGCAGTTCTTC. The encoded protein is CASSETGESYNEQFF.

Points on this clone: Other DNA variants within this sample encode the same CDR3. CDR3 coding DNA: TGCAGCGGAGGACAGACAGATACGCAGTATTTT. Protein sequence: CSGGQTDTQYF. V is TRBV29-1 and J is TRBJ2-3; tentatively, D is TRBD1 (6 bases). CDR3 length: 11 amino acids. CDR1 and CDR2 (germline): SQVTM, ANQGSEA. With 7 bases removed from V and 3 bases from J, the gap between germline ends came to 8 bases.

This chain links TRBV27 with TRBJ1-2; TRBD1 matches at 7 bases. After removal of 5 bases from V and 5 bases from J, the junction contained 20 bases not matched to a gene. The germline V gene has CDR1 MNHEY and CDR2 SMNVEV (reference sequence). There are 18 residues in the CDR3. CDR3 DNA: TGTGCCAGCAGTCCGGGGCATAAACAGGGGAACCCATTATATGGCTACACCTTC. It encodes CASSPGHKQGNPLYGYTF.

A single count supports this clone. V gene TRBV30 combines with J gene TRBJ2-3; 8 bases fit TRBD2. J lost 2 bases, V lost 3 bases, and 7 bases had no gene match. This CDR3 has 15 residues. Germline V gene sequence: CDR1 GTSNPN, CDR2 SVGIG (reference sequence). The CDR3 here is CAWRDLAGNTDTQYF. CDR3 nucleotide sequence: TGTGCCTGGAGGGACCTAGCGGGCAACACAGATACGCAGTATTTT. Using reference TRBV30 and TRBJ2-3 for the parts outside the CDR3, the full variable domain is SQTIHQWPATLVQPVGSPLSLECTVEGTSNPNLYWYRQAAGRGLQLLFYSVGIGQISSEVPQNLSASRPQDRQFILSSKKLLLSDSGFYLCAWRDLAGNTDTQYFGPGTRLTVL.

The chain uses TRBV27 and TRBJ1-2; TRBD1 matches 10 bases. Trimming removed 8 bases from V and 4 bases from J; junction bases left unmatched: 10. Per germline, CDR1 MNHEY and CDR2 SMNVEV (reference sequence). The CDR3 is 15 amino acids. CDR3 region: CASAGTGAPSYGYTF. In nucleotides, the CDR3 is TGTGCCAGCGCCGGGACAGGGGCGCCCAGCTATGGCTACACCTTC.

The V call is TRBV6-6, the J call TRBJ2-7; 11 bases match TRBD1. The length of the CDR3 is 13 residues. Germline CDR1 and CDR2: MNHNY and SVGAGI (reference sequence). Losses at the gene ends were 8 bases for V and 6 bases for J; bases not matched to a gene: 6. CDR3 nucleotide sequence: TGTGCCAGCGTAGGACAGGGGGCCTCCGAGCAGTACTTC. Amino acid sequence: CASVGQGASEQYF.

The rearrangement joins TRBV10-3 to TRBJ2-1; 7 nucleotides match TRBD2. Germline CDR1 ENHRY, CDR2 SYGVKD. This CDR3 has 16 residues. The V and J ends lost 4 bases and 5 bases, in that order; junction bases with no gene match: 11. DNA of the CDR3: TGTGCCATCAGTGGAGGCGGGGGAGCGTCTAACAATGAGCAGTTCTTC. Its protein is CAISGGGGASNNEQFF.

The rearrangement joins TRBV6-6 to TRBJ2-7, with TRBD1 identical over 8 bases. V was clipped by 7 bases and J by 2 bases; unmatched bases: 7. Germline loops: CDR1 MNHNY, CDR2 SVGAGI (reference sequence). The CDR3 length is 14 residues. For the CDR3, the DNA is TGTGCCAGCACAAGACAGGGGTCCACCTACGAGCAGTACTTC. As protein: CASTRQGSTYEQYF.

On this clone: Other DNA sequences in this specimen translate into the identical CDR3. The rearrangement links TRBV19 to TRBJ1-3; D gene ambiguous. The CDR3 runs 13 residues. Germline values: CDR1 LNHDA, CDR2 SQIVND (reference sequence). The V gene lost 7 bases and the J gene lost 0 bases, with 7 bases spanning the gap. The CDR3 DNA follows: TGTGCCAGTACGGGTAGCTCTGGAAACACCATATATTTT. It specifies CASTGSSGNTIYF.